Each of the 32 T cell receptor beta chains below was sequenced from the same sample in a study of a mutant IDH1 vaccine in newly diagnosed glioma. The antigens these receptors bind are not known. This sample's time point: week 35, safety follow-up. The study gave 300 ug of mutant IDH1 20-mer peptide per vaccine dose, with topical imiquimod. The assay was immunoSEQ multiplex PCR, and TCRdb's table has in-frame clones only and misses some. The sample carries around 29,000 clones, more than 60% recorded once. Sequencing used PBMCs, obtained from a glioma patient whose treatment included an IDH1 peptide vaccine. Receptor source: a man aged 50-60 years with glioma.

The CDR3 nucleotides are TGCGCCAGCACCCCTGAGGCTCTCTACAATGAGCAGTTCTTC. Translating it yields CASTPEALYNEQFF. V gene TRBV5-1 combines with J gene TRBJ2-1; D is undetermined. This CDR3 spans 14 amino acids. V was trimmed by 6 bases and J by 3 bases, leaving 13 bases between them. Per germline, CDR1 SGHRS and CDR2 YFSETQ.

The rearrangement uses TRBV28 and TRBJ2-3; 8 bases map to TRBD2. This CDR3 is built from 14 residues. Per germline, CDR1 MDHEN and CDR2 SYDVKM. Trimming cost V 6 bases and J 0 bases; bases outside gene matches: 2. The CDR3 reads CASSPGGSTDTQYF. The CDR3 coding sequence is TGTGCCAGCAGCCCGGGGGGGAGCACAGATACGCAGTATTTT.

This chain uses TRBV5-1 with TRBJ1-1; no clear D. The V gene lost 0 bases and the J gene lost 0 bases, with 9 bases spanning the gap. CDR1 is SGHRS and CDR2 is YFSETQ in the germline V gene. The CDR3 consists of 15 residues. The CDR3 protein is CASSLDPSMNTEAFF. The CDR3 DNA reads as TGCGCCAGCAGCTTGGATCCGAGCATGAACACTGAAGCTTTCTTT.

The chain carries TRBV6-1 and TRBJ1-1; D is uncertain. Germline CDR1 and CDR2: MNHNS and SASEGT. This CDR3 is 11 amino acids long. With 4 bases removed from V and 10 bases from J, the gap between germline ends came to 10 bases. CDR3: CASSARPRAFF. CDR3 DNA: TGTGCCAGCAGTGCCCGACCGCGAGCTTTCTTT.

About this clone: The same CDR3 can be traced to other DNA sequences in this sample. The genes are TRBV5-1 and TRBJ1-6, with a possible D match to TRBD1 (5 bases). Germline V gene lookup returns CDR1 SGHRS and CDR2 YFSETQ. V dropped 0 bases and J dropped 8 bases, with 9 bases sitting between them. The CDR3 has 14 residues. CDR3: CASSLAGGYSPLHF. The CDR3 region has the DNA TGCGCCAGCAGCTTGGCCGGGGGATATTCACCCCTCCACTTT.

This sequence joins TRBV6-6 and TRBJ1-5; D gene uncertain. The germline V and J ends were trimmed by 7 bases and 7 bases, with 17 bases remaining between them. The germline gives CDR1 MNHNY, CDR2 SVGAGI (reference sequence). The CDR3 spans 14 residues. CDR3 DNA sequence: TGTGCCAGCACCTGGTCTGGGGTAGACCAGCCCCAGCATTTT. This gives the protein CASTWSGVDQPQHF.

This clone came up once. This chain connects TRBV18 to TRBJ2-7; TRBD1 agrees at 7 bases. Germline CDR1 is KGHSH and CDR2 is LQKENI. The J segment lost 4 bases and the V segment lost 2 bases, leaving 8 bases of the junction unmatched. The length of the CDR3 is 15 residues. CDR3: CASSPGQGVHYEQYF. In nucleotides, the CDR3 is TGTGCCAGCTCACCAGGTCAGGGGGTCCATTACGAGCAGTACTTC.

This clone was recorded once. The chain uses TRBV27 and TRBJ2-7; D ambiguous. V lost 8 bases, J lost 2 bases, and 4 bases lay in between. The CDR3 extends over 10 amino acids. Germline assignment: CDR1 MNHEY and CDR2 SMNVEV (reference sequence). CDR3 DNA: TGTGCCAGCGGTACCTACGAGCAGTACTTC. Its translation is CASGTYEQYF.

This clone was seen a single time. In nucleotides, the CDR3 is TGTGCCAGCAGCCGACAGGGAATAGGGAGTTCTGGGGCCAACGTCCTGACTTTC. It is translated as CASSRQGIGSSGANVLTF. The chain has TRBV2 and TRBJ2-6, with TRBD1 identical over 7 bases. The germline CDR1 and CDR2 sequences are SNHLY and FYNNEI. The junction had 12 bases not matched to a gene; V was cut back by 6 bases and J by 1 base. CDR3 length: 18 amino acids.

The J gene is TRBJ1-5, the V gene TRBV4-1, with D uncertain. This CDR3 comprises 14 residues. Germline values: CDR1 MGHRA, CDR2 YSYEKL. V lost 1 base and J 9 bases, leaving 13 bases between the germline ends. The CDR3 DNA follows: TGCGCCAGCAGCCAAGGGCATTCCCAAGGGCCCCAGCATTTT. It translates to CASSQGHSQGPQHF.

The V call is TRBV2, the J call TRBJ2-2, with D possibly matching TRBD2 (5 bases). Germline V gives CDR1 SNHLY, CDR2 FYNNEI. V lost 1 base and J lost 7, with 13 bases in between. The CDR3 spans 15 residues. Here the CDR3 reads CASSEGGWRSGELFF. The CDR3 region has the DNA TGTGCCAGCAGTGAAGGGGGATGGAGGAGCGGGGAGCTGTTTTTT.

CDR3 amino acids: CASSLGPGGYEQYF. The CDR3 DNA reads TGTGCCAGCAGTTTGGGTCCAGGGGGCTACGAGCAGTACTTC. The chain joins TRBV27 to TRBJ2-7, with 7 bases identical to TRBD1. The length of the CDR3 is 14 residues. Per germline, CDR1 MNHEY and CDR2 SMNVEV (reference sequence). The junction had 5 bases not matched to a gene; V was cut back by 3 bases and J by 3 bases.

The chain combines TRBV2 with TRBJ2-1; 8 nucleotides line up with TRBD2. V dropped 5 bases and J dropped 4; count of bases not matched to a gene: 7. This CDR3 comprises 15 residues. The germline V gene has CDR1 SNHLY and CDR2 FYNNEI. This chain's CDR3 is CASSNPGTRYNEQFF. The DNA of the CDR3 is TGTGCCAGCAGTAATCCCGGGACTAGATACAATGAGCAGTTCTTC.

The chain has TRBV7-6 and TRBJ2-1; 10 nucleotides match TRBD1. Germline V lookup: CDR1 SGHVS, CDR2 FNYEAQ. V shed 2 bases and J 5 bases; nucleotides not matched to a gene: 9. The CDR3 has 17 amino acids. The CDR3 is CASSLRWGTGVDNEQFF. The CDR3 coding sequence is TGTGCCAGCAGCTTAAGGTGGGGGACAGGGGTCGACAATGAGCAGTTCTTC.

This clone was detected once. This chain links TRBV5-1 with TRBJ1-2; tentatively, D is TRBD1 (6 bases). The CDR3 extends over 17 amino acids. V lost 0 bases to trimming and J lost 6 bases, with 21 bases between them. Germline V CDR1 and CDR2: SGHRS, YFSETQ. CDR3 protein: CASSLGNPTGGEHGYTF. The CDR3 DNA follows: TGCGCCAGCAGCTTGGGAAACCCTACCGGGGGCGAGCATGGCTACACCTTC.

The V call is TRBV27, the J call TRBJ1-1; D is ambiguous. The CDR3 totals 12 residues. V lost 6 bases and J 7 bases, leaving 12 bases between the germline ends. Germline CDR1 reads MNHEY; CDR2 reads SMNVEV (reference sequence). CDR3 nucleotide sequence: TGTGCCAGCAGCCGACCGTGGGGTGAAGCTTTCTTT. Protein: CASSRPWGEAFF.

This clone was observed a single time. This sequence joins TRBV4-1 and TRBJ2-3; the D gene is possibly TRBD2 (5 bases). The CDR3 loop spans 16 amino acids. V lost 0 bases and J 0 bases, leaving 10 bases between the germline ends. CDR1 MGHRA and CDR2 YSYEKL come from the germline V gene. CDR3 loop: CASSQDRGYSTDTQYF. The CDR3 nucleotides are TGCGCCAGCAGCCAAGACCGGGGATATAGCACAGATACGCAGTATTTT.

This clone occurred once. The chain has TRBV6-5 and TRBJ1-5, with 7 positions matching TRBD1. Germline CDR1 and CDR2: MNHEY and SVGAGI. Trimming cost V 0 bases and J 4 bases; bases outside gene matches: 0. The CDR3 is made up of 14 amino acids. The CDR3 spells CASSYSTGNQPQHF. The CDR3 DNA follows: TGTGCCAGCAGTTACTCGACAGGGAATCAGCCCCAGCATTTT.

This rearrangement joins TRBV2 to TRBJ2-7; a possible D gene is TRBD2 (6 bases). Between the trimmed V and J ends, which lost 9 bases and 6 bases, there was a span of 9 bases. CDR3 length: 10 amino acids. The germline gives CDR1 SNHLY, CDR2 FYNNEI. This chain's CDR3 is CASQGGEQYF. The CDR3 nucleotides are TGTGCCAGTCAGGGAGGCGAGCAGTACTTC. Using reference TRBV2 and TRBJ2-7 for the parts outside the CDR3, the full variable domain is EPEVTQTPSHQVTQMGQEVILRCVPISNHLYFYWYRQILGQKVEFLVSFYNNEISEKSEIFDDQFSVERPDGSNFTLKIRSTKLEDSAMYFCASQGGEQYFGPGTRLTVT.

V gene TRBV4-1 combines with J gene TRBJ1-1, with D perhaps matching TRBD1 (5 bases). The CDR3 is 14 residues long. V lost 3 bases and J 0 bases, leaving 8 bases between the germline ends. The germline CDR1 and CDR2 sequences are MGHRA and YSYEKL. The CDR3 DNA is TGCGCCAGCAGCCAGGGGGGGGTGAACACTGAAGCTTTCTTT. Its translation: CASSQGGVNTEAFF.

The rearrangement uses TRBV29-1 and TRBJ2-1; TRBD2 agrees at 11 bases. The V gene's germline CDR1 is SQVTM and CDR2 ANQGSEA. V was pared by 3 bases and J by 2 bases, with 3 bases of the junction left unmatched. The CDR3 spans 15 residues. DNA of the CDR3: TGCAGCGTTGATGCTAGCGGGGGGCCCTACAATGAGCAGTTCTTC. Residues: CSVDASGGPYNEQFF.

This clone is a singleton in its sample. As DNA, the CDR3 is TGTGCCAGCAGTAACGGACCCATGAACACTGAAGCTTTCTTT. Its translation: CASSNGPMNTEAFF. The chain recombines TRBV6-5 with TRBJ1-1; D gene uncertain. Trimming took off 5 bases at V and 0 bases at J, with 10 bases between the two ends. This CDR3 is built from 14 residues. Germline-derived CDR1 and CDR2 are MNHEY and SVGAGI.

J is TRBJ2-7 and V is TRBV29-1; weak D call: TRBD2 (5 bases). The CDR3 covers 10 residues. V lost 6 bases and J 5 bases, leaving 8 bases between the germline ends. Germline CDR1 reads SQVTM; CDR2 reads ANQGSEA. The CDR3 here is CSVRENEQYF. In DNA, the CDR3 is TGCAGCGTGAGGGAAAACGAGCAGTACTTC.

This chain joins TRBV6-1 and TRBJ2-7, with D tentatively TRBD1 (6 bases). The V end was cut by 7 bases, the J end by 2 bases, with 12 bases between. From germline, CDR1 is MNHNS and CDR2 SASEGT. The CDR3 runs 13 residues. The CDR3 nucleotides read TGTGCCAGCAACCACCGGGACACCTACGAGCAGTACTTC. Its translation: CASNHRDTYEQYF.

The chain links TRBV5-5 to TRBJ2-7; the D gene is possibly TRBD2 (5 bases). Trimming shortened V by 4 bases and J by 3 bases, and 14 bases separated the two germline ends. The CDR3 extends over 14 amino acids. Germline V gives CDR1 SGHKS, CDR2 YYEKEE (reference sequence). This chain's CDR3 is CASSVGPRDYEQYF. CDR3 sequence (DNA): TGTGCCAGCAGCGTCGGGCCCCGGGACTACGAGCAGTACTTC.

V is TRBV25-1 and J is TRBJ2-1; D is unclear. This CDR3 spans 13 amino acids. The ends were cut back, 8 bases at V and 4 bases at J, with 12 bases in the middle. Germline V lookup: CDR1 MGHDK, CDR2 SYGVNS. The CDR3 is CASQSDLYNEQFF. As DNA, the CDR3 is TGTGCCAGCCAAAGTGACTTGTACAATGAGCAGTTCTTC.

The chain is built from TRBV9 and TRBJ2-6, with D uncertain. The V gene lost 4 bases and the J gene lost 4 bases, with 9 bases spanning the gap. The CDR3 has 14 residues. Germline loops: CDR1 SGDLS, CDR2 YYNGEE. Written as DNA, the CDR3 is TGTGCCAGCAGCCCTGAAGCAGGGGCCAACGTCCTGACTTTC. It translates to CASSPEAGANVLTF.

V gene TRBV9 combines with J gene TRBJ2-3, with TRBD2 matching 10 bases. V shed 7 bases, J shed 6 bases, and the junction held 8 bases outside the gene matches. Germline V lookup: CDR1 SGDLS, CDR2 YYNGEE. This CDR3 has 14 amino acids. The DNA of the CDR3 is TGTGCCAGCGGGCTAGCGGGAGTCGGTGATACGCAGTATTTT. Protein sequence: CASGLAGVGDTQYF.

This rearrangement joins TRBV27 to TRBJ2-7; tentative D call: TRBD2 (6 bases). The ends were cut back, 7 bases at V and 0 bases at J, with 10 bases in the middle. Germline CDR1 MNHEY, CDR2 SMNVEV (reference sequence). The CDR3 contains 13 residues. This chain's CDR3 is CASIADVSYEQYF. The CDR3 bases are TGTGCCAGCATAGCGGACGTCTCCTACGAGCAGTACTTC.

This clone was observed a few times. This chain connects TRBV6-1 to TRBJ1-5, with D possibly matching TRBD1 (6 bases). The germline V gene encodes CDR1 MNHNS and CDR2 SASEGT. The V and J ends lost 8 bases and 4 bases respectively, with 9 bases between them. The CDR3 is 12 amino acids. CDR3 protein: CASSQGNQPQHF. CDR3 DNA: TGTGCCAGCTCCCAGGGGAATCAGCCCCAGCATTTT.

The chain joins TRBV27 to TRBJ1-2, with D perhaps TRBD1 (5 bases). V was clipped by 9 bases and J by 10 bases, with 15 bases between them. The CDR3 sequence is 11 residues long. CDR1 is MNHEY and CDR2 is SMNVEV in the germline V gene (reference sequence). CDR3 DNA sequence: TGTGCCAGTGTCGATAGGGGAGCCTACACCTTC. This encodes CASVDRGAYTF.

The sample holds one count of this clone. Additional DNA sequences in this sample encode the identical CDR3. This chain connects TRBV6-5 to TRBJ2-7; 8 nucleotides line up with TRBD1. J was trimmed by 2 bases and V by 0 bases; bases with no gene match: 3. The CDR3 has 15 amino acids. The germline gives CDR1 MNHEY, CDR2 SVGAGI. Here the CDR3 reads CASSYSRGQTYEQYF. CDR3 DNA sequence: TGTGCCAGCAGTTACTCCAGGGGGCAGACCTACGAGCAGTACTTC.